This TCR beta chain is drawn from a study of cytomegalovirus exposure and HLA in healthy donors. About the study: Of a few hundred genotyped donors, roughly 80% clustered with self-reported Caucasian donors.

On this clone itself: The antigen is not known.

CDR1 is MNHEY, CDR2 SVGAGI, per germline. The CDR3 is 14 amino acids. V lost 2 bases, J lost 2 bases, and 10 bases lay in between. The PCR was carried out with 60 Vbeta primers and 13 Jbeta primers. Assay used: immunoSEQ multiplex PCR; TCRdb lists only in-frame clones, some missing. The sample spans approximately 58,000 clones; the ten largest clones claim 9.5% to 15%. Study results and limitations: Researchers reported from a later analysis that most CMV-associated TCR beta chains appeared HLA-restricted. Confirmation in vitro established that a few CMV-associated chains were specific for CMV antigens.

The sequence was obtained from a man aged 18 to 29 in good health and CMV-seropositive. The genes are TRBV6-5 and TRBJ2-7, with D perhaps TRBD2 (7 bases). The sequenced sample consisted of PBMCs. The CDR3: CASSYGGGPYEQYF. The CDR3 DNA is TGTGCCAGCAGTTACGGGGGGGGCCCCTACGAGCAGTACTTC.